Sequencing of this TCR beta chain was carried out in a study of blood T cell repertoires in COVID-19. Looking at the study overall: The samples span acute and convalescent COVID-19 from the United States, Italy and Spain.

One Seattle source followed patients from active infection through their disease course. Sequencing was performed with immunoSEQ multiplex PCR; in TCRdb, only in-frame clones are kept and a portion is missing. Of a few hundred thousand clones listed, over 85% are singletons. Germline-derived CDR1 and CDR2 are LNHDA and SQIVND (reference sequence). The V end lost 4 bases, the J end lost 7 bases, and 14 bases lay between the germline ends. This CDR3 region has 14 residues. The clonotype originates from a woman in her sixties with COVID-19, enrolled during active disease. This chain joins TRBV19 and TRBJ1-3; unclear D gene. Specimen: peripheral blood. The CDR3 DNA reads TGTGCCAGTAGTACCTCGGTCGGTCGGAACACCATATATTTT. It specifies CASSTSVGRNTIYF.